These 14 T cell receptor beta chains originate from one sample sequenced in a study of Ad26.COV2.S vaccination and SARS-CoV-2 variants. Specified treatment: around 19 received Ad26.COV2.S at low or high dose, single or two shots; about 5 received placebo; per-sample allocation not given. Samples were taken on day 63 after the first vaccine or placebo injection. Method: immunoSEQ multiplex PCR; TCRdb's copy keeps in-frame clones and lacks some. The sample lists a few hundred thousand clones, about nine tenths occurring once. The sample was peripheral blood, taken in a trial of Ad26.COV2.S vaccine versus placebo. Receptors originate from a person aged 18 to 65 who received the Ad26.COV2.S COVID-19 vaccine or a placebo.

This clone has a single count. This chain uses TRBV7-6 with TRBJ2-2, with 10 bases fitting TRBD1. Germline CDR1 is SGHVS and CDR2 is FNYEAQ. V dropped 5 bases and J dropped 6; count of bases not matched to a gene: 9. The CDR3 totals 16 residues. The CDR3 coding sequence is TGTGCCAGCAGCGGCACCCGGGACAGGGGTTCCGGGGAGCTGTTTTTT. This encodes CASSGTRDRGSGELFF. The full variable domain, in which reference TRBV7-6 and TRBJ2-2 provide the parts outside the CDR3, is GAGVSQSPRYKVTKRGQDVALRCDPISGHVSLYWYRQALGQGPEFLTYFNYEAQQDKSGLPNDRFSAERPEGSISTLTIQRTEQRDSAMYRCASSGTRDRGSGELFFGEGSRLTVL.

V and J are TRBV28 and TRBJ2-7; D gene ambiguous. CDR3 length: 13 residues. Germline CDR1 reads MDHEN; CDR2 reads SYDVKM. V lost 2 bases and J 6 bases, leaving 11 bases between the germline ends. This CDR3 reads CASSLSQLGEQYV. The DNA of the CDR3 is TGTGCCAGCAGTTTAAGCCAGCTAGGCGAGCAGTACGTC.

The chain is built from TRBV7-6 and TRBJ2-3; D is uncertain. Germline CDR1 and CDR2: SGHVS and FNYEAQ. The CDR3 loop spans 13 amino acids. V was clipped by 1 base and J by 0 bases, with 2 bases between them. The CDR3: CASSLVSTDTQYF. Written as DNA, the CDR3 is TGTGCCAGCAGCTTAGTTAGCACAGATACGCAGTATTTT.

The chain couples TRBV4-1 to TRBJ1-3; D not resolved. The CDR3 covers 14 residues. The V gene's germline CDR1 is MGHRA and CDR2 YSYEKL. Trimming stripped 2 bases from V and 2 bases from J, with 7 bases between. The DNA of the CDR3 is TGCGCCAGCAGCCAAAACGGGGCTGGAAACACCATATATTTT. Translated: CASSQNGAGNTIYF.

The chain uses TRBV7-9 and TRBJ1-1; D remains ambiguous. Germline CDR1 SEHNR, CDR2 FQNEAQ (reference sequence). The CDR3 loop spans 13 amino acids. Trimming shortened V by 4 bases and J by 5 bases, and 11 bases separated the two germline ends. The CDR3 DNA sequence: TGTGCCAGCAGCTCATTGGTTGAGACTGAAGCTTTCTTT. Its protein product is CASSSLVETEAFF.

This clone came up a few times. This chain uses TRBV28 with TRBJ1-2; the match to TRBD1 covers 8 bases. This CDR3 is built from 16 residues. Germline CDR1 is MDHEN and CDR2 is SYDVKM. V shed 6 bases and J 2 bases; nucleotides not matched to a gene: 11. The CDR3 coding sequence is TGTGCCAGCAGCCTATCTTACAGGGGGGCCAACTATGGCTACACCTTC. Protein sequence: CASSLSYRGANYGYTF.

This clone was found a few times. The chain carries TRBV19 and TRBJ1-5; D is ambiguous. Trimming left V 10 bases short and J 3 bases short, with 16 bases between. This CDR3 spans 14 amino acids. CDR1 and CDR2 from the germline V gene are LNHDA and SQIVND (reference sequence). The CDR3, as DNA: TGTGCCACTTGCGCTTGGGTGAACAATCAGCCCCAGCATTTT. Protein sequence: CATCAWVNNQPQHF.

This chain links TRBV19 with TRBJ2-1, with unresolved D. The V and J ends lost 8 bases and 0 bases respectively, with 11 bases between them. CDR1 and CDR2 from the germline V gene are LNHDA and SQIVND (reference sequence). The CDR3 is made up of 14 amino acids. The CDR3 sequence: CASAPTSSYNEQFF. In DNA form, the CDR3 reads TGTGCCAGTGCCCCAACGAGCTCCTACAATGAGCAGTTCTTC.

This chain connects TRBV5-1 to TRBJ1-1; D gene uncertain. V was clipped by 2 bases and J by 4 bases, with 9 bases between them. CDR3 length equals 13 residues. Germline V gives CDR1 SGHRS, CDR2 YFSETQ. CDR3 nucleotide sequence: TGCGCCAGCAGCTTCCGGGAAGGCACTGAAGCTTTCTTT. Translated: CASSFREGTEAFF.

J is TRBJ1-1 and V is TRBV29-1; D gene ambiguous. Trimming removed 5 bases from V and 0 bases from J, with 13 bases in between. The germline V gene has CDR1 SQVTM and CDR2 ANQGSEA. This CDR3 comprises 14 residues. For the CDR3, the DNA is TGCAGCGTTACCCCTATAGTCATGAACACTGAAGCTTTCTTT. It is translated as CSVTPIVMNTEAFF. Full variable domain (outside the CDR3, taken from reference TRBV29-1 and TRBJ1-1): SAVISQKPSRDICQRGTSLTIQCQVDSQVTMMFWYRQQPGQSLTLIATANQGSEATYESGFVIDKFPISRPNLTFSTLTVSNMSPEDSSIYLCSVTPIVMNTEAFFGQGTRLTVV.

This chain joins TRBV9 and TRBJ2-5; D not certain. Germline CDR1 is SGDLS and CDR2 is YYNGEE. This CDR3 is 14 amino acids long. Deletions cut 0 bases from V and 1 base from J, with 7 bases between. The CDR3 spells CASSVGAGQETQYF. In DNA, the CDR3 is TGTGCCAGCAGCGTAGGGGCCGGCCAAGAGACCCAGTACTTC.

This chain joins TRBV7-2 and TRBJ2-7; the D is unclear. CDR1 and CDR2 (germline): SGHTA, FQGNSA. CDR3 length equals 12 residues. Trimming cost V 5 bases and J 4 bases, with 9 bases left between them. The CDR3 reads CASSPSAYEQYV. The CDR3 nucleotides are TGTGCCAGCAGCCCCAGTGCATACGAGCAGTACGTC.

Notes on this clone: The germline gene is not matched at one end of the junction; a read error may be the cause. The chain links TRBV5-4 to TRBJ2-3; 8 nucleotides match TRBD1. Germline lookup yields CDR1 SGHNT and CDR2 YYREEE (reference sequence). The CDR3 spans 13 residues. CDR3 nucleotide sequence: TGTGCCAGCAGCTTTGGGGCTCCAGGGGGCTCTATTTTT. Its translation is CASSFGAPGGSIF.

The J gene is TRBJ2-1, the V gene TRBV20-1; 14 nucleotides agree with TRBD2. The CDR3 is made up of 18 amino acids. Losses at the gene ends were 3 bases for V and 7 bases for J; bases not matched to a gene: 14. Germline CDR1 reads DFQATT; CDR2 reads SNEGSKA (reference sequence). The CDR3 loop reads CSASPLRLAGGLKNEQFF. CDR3 DNA: TGCAGTGCTAGTCCCCTAAGACTAGCGGGAGGGTTAAAGAATGAGCAGTTCTTC.